This TCR beta chain was observed in a study of cytomegalovirus exposure and HLA in healthy donors. Vbeta (60) and Jbeta (13) primers were used in the PCR. Original methodology: An analysis that came later counted 77 million or so unique TCR beta chains, 9 million to 12 million shared. The repertoire was sequenced with immunoSEQ multiplex PCR; TCRdb's copy has only in-frame clones and lacks some. That table supplies the V and J calls and clone size; D and trimming were determined from the DNA. The top ten hold 4% of the sample, which has about 130,000 clones, roughly 80% seen once. Study results and caveats: Later analysis suggested links between common viral pathogens and several top significant clusters.

Germline V gene sequence: CDR1 SGHDT, CDR2 YYEEEE. This CDR3 has 11 residues. Trimming shortened V by 5 bases and J by 7 bases, and 9 bases separated the two germline ends. As to this clone: Its target is unknown.

The receptor's source is a woman in her thirties or forties in good health and CMV-seronegative. Sequencing used PBMCs. The chain carries TRBV5-6 and TRBJ1-2; D ambiguous. CDR3 protein: CASSRDTGYTF. The CDR3 DNA is TGTGCCAGCAGTCGGGATACTGGCTACACCTTC.